The rows below give T cell receptor beta chains drawn from one sample of a study of blood T cell repertoires in COVID-19. Generated by immunoSEQ multiplex PCR, the TCRdb table keeps only in-frame clones and is missing some. Of almost 350,000 clones detected, roughly 90% appear once; the ten largest clones hold 3% to 4.5%. Source material: peripheral blood. Receptors were obtained from a woman in her fifties or sixties with COVID-19, enrolled during active disease. The CDR3 runs from the conserved cysteine through the conserved F or W. A D gene is named only where the DNA matches it firmly. Clone sizes are given selectively: once, few, many, or a class where the clone is expanded.

J: TRBJ2-5
D: TRBD2
size: .
V: TRBV5-1
CDR3: CASSSWGLAGEQETQYF
DNA: TGCGCCAGCAGCTCTTGGGGACTAGCGGGGGAGCAAGAGACCCAGTACTTC

J: TRBJ1-3
D: TRBD1
size: once
V: TRBV12-5
CDR3: CASGLGATGQRNTIYF
DNA: TGTGCTAGTGGTTTGGGGGCCACGGGACAGCGGAACACCATATATTTT

J: TRBJ2-2
D: TRBD1
size: few
V: TRBV12-5
CDR3: CASGLVLRQGASNTGELFF
DNA: TGTGCTAGTGGTTTGGTACTGCGACAGGGGGCCTCTAACACCGGGGAGCTGTTTTTT

J: TRBJ2-5
D: TRBD1
size: once
V: TRBV3-1/TRBV3-2
CDR3: CASSQDQGALYF
DNA: TGTGCCAGCAGCCAAGACCAGGGGGCCCTCTACTTC

J: TRBJ1-1
D: .
size: few
V: TRBV24-1
CDR3: CATSDYRGGAAFF
DNA: TGTGCCACCAGTGATTATAGGGGAGGTGCGGCTTTCTTT

J: TRBJ1-5
D: TRBD1
size: .
V: TRBV3-1/TRBV3-2
CDR3: CASSQDQGARGQPQHF
DNA: TGTGCCAGCAGCCAAGATCAGGGGGCGCGCGGTCAGCCCCAGCATTTT

J: TRBJ1-1
D: .
size: .
V: TRBV19
CDR3: CASSITSRNTEAFF
DNA: TGTGCCAGTAGTATAACGTCGAGAAACACTGAAGCTTTCTTT

J: TRBJ1-5
D: .
size: .
V: TRBV28
CDR3: CASSLSGNGKPQHF
DNA: TGTGCCAGCAGTTTATCGGGGAATGGGAAGCCCCAGCATTTT

J: TRBJ1-3
D: TRBD1
size: .
V: TRBV4-1
CDR3: CASSPGQGPSSGNTIYF
DNA: TGCGCCAGCAGCCCGGGACAGGGGCCGAGCTCTGGAAACACCATATATTTT

J: TRBJ1-1
D: .
size: .
V: TRBV30
CDR3: CAWSVLRNRDTEAFF
DNA: TGTGCCTGGAGTGTATTAAGAAACAGGGACACTGAAGCTTTCTTT

J: TRBJ2-1
D: TRBD2
size: .
V: TRBV12-3/TRBV12-4
CDR3: CASSSGGAGEQFF
DNA: TGTGCCAGCAGTAGCGGGGGGGCAGGTGAGCAGTTCTTC

J: TRBJ1-2
D: .
size: .
V: TRBV27
CDR3: CASSLGGARGYGYTF
DNA: TGTGCCAGCAGTTTGGGTGGGGCGCGTGGCTATGGCTACACCTTC

J: TRBJ2-1
D: TRBD2
size: .
V: TRBV7-6
CDR3: CASSITGGVYNEQFF
DNA: TGTGCCAGCAGTATTACCGGGGGGGTATACAATGAGCAGTTCTTC

J: TRBJ2-5
D: .
size: .
V: TRBV9
CDR3: CASSVGIGGSETQYF
DNA: TGTGCCAGCAGCGTAGGAATAGGAGGGTCAGAGACCCAGTACTTC

J: TRBJ1-1
D: .
size: .
V: TRBV3-1/TRBV3-2
CDR3: CASSQDLGGNTEAFF
DNA: TGTGCCAGCAGCCAAGACCTAGGGGGGAACACTGAAGCTTTCTTT

J: TRBJ2-1
D: TRBD2
size: .
V: TRBV11-2
CDR3: CASSLGASGGALPLEQFF
DNA: TGTGCCAGCAGCTTAGGGGCTAGCGGGGGGGCCCTACCCCTTGAGCAGTTCTTC

J: TRBJ1-5
D: .
size: .
V: TRBV18
CDR3: CASSPLRGGGNQPQHF
DNA: TGTGCCAGCTCACCCCTCCGGGGAGGCGGCAATCAGCCCCAGCATTTT

J: TRBJ1-1
D: TRBD1
size: .
V: TRBV2
CDR3: CASSLGRGPTEAFF
DNA: TGTGCCAGCAGTCTCGGGAGGGGGCCTACTGAAGCTTTCTTT

J: TRBJ1-2
D: TRBD1
size: .
V: TRBV6-5
CDR3: CASSLETQGNYGYTF
DNA: TGTGCCAGCAGTTTGGAAACACAGGGGAACTATGGCTACACCTTC

J: TRBJ1-4
D: TRBD1
size: .
V: TRBV6-5
CDR3: CASSRDSPSSEKLFF
DNA: TGTGCCAGCAGTCGGGACAGTCCGTCTAGTGAAAAACTGTTTTTT

J: TRBJ1-3
D: .
size: .
V: TRBV18
CDR3: CASSPDAGPGNTIYF
DNA: TGTGCCAGCTCACCAGATGCAGGTCCTGGAAACACCATATATTTT

J: TRBJ2-1
D: TRBD2
size: .
V: TRBV5-6
CDR3: CASSNSGTSGGPRELF
DNA: TGTGCCAGCAGTAACTCCGGGACTAGCGGGGGGCCAAGGGAGCTCTTC

J: TRBJ1-6
D: TRBD1
size: .
V: TRBV10-3
CDR3: CAIRTTGHNSPLHF
DNA: TGTGCCATCAGAACGACAGGGCATAATTCACCCCTCCACTTT

J: TRBJ1-2
D: TRBD1
size: once
V: TRBV7-9
CDR3: CASSLSRTGGDYGYTF
DNA: TGTGCCAGCAGCTTATCTAGGACAGGGGGCGATTATGGCTACACCTTC

J: TRBJ1-5
D: .
size: .
V: TRBV6-5
CDR3: CASSYQGGGNQPQHF
DNA: TGTGCCAGCAGTTACCAGGGTGGTGGCAATCAGCCCCAGCATTTT